This TCR beta chain was captured by sequencing in a study of blood T cells in healthy people across ages. Study-level results: What prevented conclusive comparison of naive and antigen-experienced cells was that PBMCs were unsorted.

Next came a second PCR, run for about 6 to 12 cycles, which used a sample-barcoded 5' primer along with a J-beta primer mix. Each CDR3 protein gets one entry after TCRdb re-called the 5' RACE reads with MiXCR. The sample shows about 560,000 distinct CDR3 sequences, about 27% of them seen only once. This clonotype was counted ten times or more. What it recognizes is unknown. From germline, CDR1 is LGHDT and CDR2 YNNKEL (reference sequence). The V gene lost 3 bases and the J gene lost 4 bases, with 0 bases spanning the gap. The CDR3 totals 11 residues. The same data also contributed to another study, on T cells of mothers and their children.

This sequence was found in a boy aged 2 to 9 in good health. The J gene is TRBJ2-2, the V gene TRBV3-1; no reliable D call. Sequencing used blood. The CDR3, as DNA: TGTGCCAGCAGCCACACCGGGGAGCTGTTTTTT. It yields the protein CASSHTGELFF. Drawing the rest from reference TRBV3-1 and TRBJ2-2, the complete variable domain is DTAVSQTPKYLVTQMGNDKSIKCEQNLGHDTMYWYKQDSKKFLKIMFSYNNKELIINETVPNRFSPKSPDKAHLNLHINSLELGDSAVYFCASSHTGELFFGEGSRLTVL.